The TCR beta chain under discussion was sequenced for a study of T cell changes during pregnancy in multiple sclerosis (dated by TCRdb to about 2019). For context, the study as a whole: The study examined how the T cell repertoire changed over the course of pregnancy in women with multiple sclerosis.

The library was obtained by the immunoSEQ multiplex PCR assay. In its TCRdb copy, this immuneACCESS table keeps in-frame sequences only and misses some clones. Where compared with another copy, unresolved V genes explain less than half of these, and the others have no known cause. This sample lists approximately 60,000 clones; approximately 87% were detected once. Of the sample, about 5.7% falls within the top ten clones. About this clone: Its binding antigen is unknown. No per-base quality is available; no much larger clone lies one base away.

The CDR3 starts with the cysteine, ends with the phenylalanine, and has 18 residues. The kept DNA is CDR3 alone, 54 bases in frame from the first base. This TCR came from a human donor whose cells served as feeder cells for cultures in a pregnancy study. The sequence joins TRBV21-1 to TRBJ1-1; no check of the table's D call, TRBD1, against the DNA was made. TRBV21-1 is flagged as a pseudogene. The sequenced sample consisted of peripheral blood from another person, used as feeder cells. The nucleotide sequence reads TGTGCCAGCAGACCCCGGGACAGGGGGCGCGAGGGCGGCACTGAAGCTTTCTTT. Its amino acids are CASRPRDRGREGGTEAFF.